These 21 T cell receptor beta chains came from one sample sequenced in a study of blood T cell repertoires in COVID-19 (TCRdb year 2020). Receptor amplification or capture employed the immunoSEQ multiplex PCR assay. In TCRdb, the immuneACCESS table is reduced to in-frame sequences with V and J assigned. These tables do not hold every clone; where another copy was compared, an unresolved V gene accounts for under half, and the others remain unexplained. The sample includes roughly 290,000 clones, with approximately 85% observed a single time. Of the sample, roughly 4% falls within the top ten clones. Sequenced sample: PBMCs or T cells enriched from blood (not recorded which). The receptors originated from a woman under 40 who had recovered from COVID-19.

The chain couples TRBV11-2 to TRBJ2-7, with D unclear. Germline-derived CDR1 and CDR2 are SGHAT and FQNNGV. CDR3 length: 13 amino acids. Deletions cut 2 bases from V and 6 bases from J, with 11 bases between. The CDR3 loop reads CASSLLLPSEQYF. In DNA form, the CDR3 reads TGTGCCAGCAGCTTATTGTTACCCAGCGAGCAGTACTTC.

The J gene is TRBJ2-3, the V gene TRBV28; tentative D call: TRBD1 (5 bases). Germline assignment: CDR1 MDHEN and CDR2 SYDVKM. V lost 5 bases to trimming and J lost 1 base, with 13 bases between them. CDR3 length: 15 amino acids. The CDR3 region is CASSPPFRGTDTQYF. The CDR3, as DNA: TGTGCCAGCAGTCCTCCGTTCAGGGGCACAGATACGCAGTATTTT.

This rearrangement joins TRBV7-3 to TRBJ2-3, with D unresolved. CDR1 is SGHTA, CDR2 FQGTGA, per germline. V gave up 5 bases and J gave up 0 bases, with 9 bases separating them. CDR3 length: 14 amino acids. DNA for the CDR3: TGTGCCAGCAGCCCCGTCGGGAGCACAGATACGCAGTATTTT. It yields the protein CASSPVGSTDTQYF.

The chain uses TRBV18 and TRBJ2-3; 7 positions agree with TRBD1. The J segment lost 2 bases and the V segment lost 4 bases, leaving 6 bases of the junction unmatched. The CDR3 runs 15 residues. Germline V CDR1 and CDR2: KGHSH, LQKENI. CDR3 residues: CASSRDRVDTDTQYF. CDR3 coding DNA: TGTGCCAGCTCACGTGACAGGGTTGACACAGATACGCAGTATTTT.

The chain joins TRBV4-2 to TRBJ2-7, with a tentative D call TRBD1 (5 bases). This CDR3 contains 15 residues. Trimming removed 4 bases from V and 2 bases from J, with 15 bases in between. Germline assignment: CDR1 LGHNA and CDR2 YNFKEQ. The CDR3 here is CASSLHLGATYEQYF. The CDR3 nucleotides are TGTGCCAGCAGCCTTCATTTAGGGGCCACCTACGAGCAGTACTTC.

This clone was detected only once. The DNA of the CDR3 is TGTGCCAGCAGTTTGGGGGGTTTCGGCAATTCACCCCTCCACTTT. Its protein product is CASSLGGFGNSPLHF. The chain uses TRBV28 and TRBJ1-6; maybe TRBD1 (5 bases). Germline values: CDR1 MDHEN, CDR2 SYDVKM. The CDR3 is made up of 15 amino acids. The V and J ends lost 3 bases and 7 bases respectively, with 13 bases between them.

The V call is TRBV13, the J call TRBJ2-1; 8 positions match TRBD1. CDR3 length: 17 amino acids. The ends lost 5 bases at V and 1 base at J; junction bases unmatched: 10. Germline values: CDR1 PRHDT, CDR2 FYEKMQ (reference sequence). The CDR3 sequence: CASSTDGTGTSYNEQFF. The CDR3 nucleotides are TGTGCCAGCAGCACAGACGGGACAGGAACGTCCTACAATGAGCAGTTCTTC.

This rearrangement joins TRBV1 to TRBJ1-5; no DNA check was done on the table's D call, TRBD1. TRBV1 has pseudogene status. The CDR3 runs to 18 residues. The CDR3 spells CTSSQDCATGGRDQPQHF. CDR3 sequence (DNA): TGCACCAGCAGCCAAGATTGCGCGACAGGGGGGAGGGATCAGCCCCAGCATTTT.

The V gene is TRBV5-1, the J gene TRBJ2-7, with D tentatively TRBD1 (6 bases). With 4 bases removed from V and 1 base from J, the gap between germline ends came to 15 bases. The CDR3 consists of 15 residues. CDR1 is SGHRS and CDR2 is YFSETQ in the germline V gene. The CDR3 nucleotides are TGCGCCAGCAGCGGGGGCGTCGGGAATTCCTACGAGCAGTACTTC. It specifies CASSGGVGNSYEQYF.

About this clone itself: The same CDR3 can be traced to other DNA sequences in this sample. The V gene is TRBV28, the J gene TRBJ1-4; no clear D. The CDR3 covers 14 residues. Per germline, CDR1 MDHEN and CDR2 SYDVKM. Trimming removed 2 bases from V and 3 bases from J, with 7 bases in between. In DNA, the CDR3 is TGTGCCAGCAGTTTACCAGGTTCTAATGAAAAACTGTTTTTT. Translation gives CASSLPGSNEKLFF. The whole variable domain, remainder taken from reference TRBV28 and TRBJ1-4, is DVKVTQSSRYLVKRTGEKVFLECVQDMDHENMFWYRQDPGLGLRLIYFSYDVKMKEKGDIPEGYSVSREKKERFSLILESASTNQTSMYLCASSLPGSNEKLFFGSGTQLSVL.

The chain carries TRBV7-8 and TRBJ2-3; 7 bases map to TRBD2. Germline V gene data show CDR1 as SGHVS and CDR2 as FQNEAQ. This CDR3 comprises 16 residues. The V segment lost 2 bases and the J segment 2 bases; nucleotides outside the gene matches: 7. CDR3 in amino acids: CASSLSWRENTDTQYF. The CDR3, as DNA: TGTGCCAGCAGCTTATCTTGGCGGGAGAACACAGATACGCAGTATTTT.

The chain couples TRBV27 to TRBJ2-4, with TRBD2 identical over 12 bases. V trimming: 6 bases; J trimming: 2 bases; junction bases outside the gene matches: 2. Germline-derived CDR1 and CDR2 are MNHEY and SMNVEV (reference sequence). The length of the CDR3 is 15 residues. The CDR3 loop reads CASRTSGGPKNIQYF. The DNA of the CDR3 is TGTGCCAGCAGGACTAGCGGGGGTCCCAAAAACATTCAGTACTTC.

V is TRBV14 and J is TRBJ1-1; D not resolved. Germline loops: CDR1 SGHDN, CDR2 FVKESK. V shed 4 bases and J shed 8 bases, with 17 bases lying between them. The CDR3 has 14 residues. The CDR3 DNA reads TGTGCCAGCAGCCTCCTCCATAGTGATCACGAAGCTTTCTTT. It specifies CASSLLHSDHEAFF. Full variable domain (remainder filled in from reference TRBV14 and TRBJ1-1): EAGVTQFPSHSVIEKGQTVTLRCDPISGHDNLYWYRRVMGKEIKFLLHFVKESKQDESGMPNNRFLAERTGGTYSTLKVQPAELEDSGVYFCASSLLHSDHEAFFGQGTRLTVV.

The table lists this clone with a few counts. J is TRBJ1-5 and V is TRBV11-2, with D tentatively TRBD1 (6 bases). Per the germline V gene, CDR1 is SGHAT and CDR2 is FQNNGV. V shed 1 base and J shed 9 bases, with 13 bases lying between them. This CDR3 comprises 14 residues. This chain's CDR3 is CASSLGSGGRPQHF. The CDR3 coding sequence is TGTGCCAGCAGCTTAGGGTCGGGGGGGCGGCCCCAGCATTTT.

V gene TRBV9 combines with J gene TRBJ2-1; tentatively, D is TRBD1 (5 bases). This CDR3 is 13 amino acids long. V lost 4 bases and J 9 bases, leaving 14 bases between the germline ends. Germline loops: CDR1 SGDLS, CDR2 YYNGEE. The CDR3: CASSLNLGVEQFF. The CDR3 DNA reads TGTGCCAGCAGCCTCAACCTAGGGGTTGAGCAGTTCTTC.

The rearrangement joins TRBV6-6 to TRBJ1-5; TRBD1 aligns across 12 bases. CDR3 size: 16 residues. V was pared by 8 bases and J by 5 bases, with 10 bases of the junction left unmatched. Per germline, CDR1 MNHNY and CDR2 SVGAGI (reference sequence). The CDR3 coding sequence is TGTGCCAGCGGCGCCCTCGGGACAGGGGGCGATCAGCCCCAGCATTTT. Translation gives CASGALGTGGDQPQHF.

The rearrangement joins TRBV12-3 or TRBV12-4 to TRBJ1-1; D is ambiguous. V was pared by 3 bases and J by 7 bases, with 12 bases between. The CDR3 sequence is 13 residues long. In DNA form, the CDR3 reads TGTGCCAGCAGTTTCTCCCGGTCTCTTGAAGCTTTCTTT. It codes for CASSFSRSLEAFF.

This chain links TRBV7-2 with TRBJ1-1; D remains ambiguous. The CDR3 is 16 residues long. V gave up 6 bases and J gave up 0 bases, with 17 bases separating them. CDR1 and CDR2 from the germline V gene are SGHTA and FQGNSA. The CDR3 here is CASRPNDVALNTEAFF. CDR3 nucleotides: TGTGCCAGCAGGCCCAATGATGTTGCGTTGAACACTGAAGCTTTCTTT.

The genes are TRBV28 and TRBJ1-4; 10 positions match TRBD1. The CDR3 runs to 18 residues. V dropped 6 bases and J dropped 4; count of bases not matched to a gene: 14. The germline CDR1 and CDR2 sequences are MDHEN and SYDVKM. The CDR3 DNA is TGTGCCAGCAGCCCTACCCCAGGGACAGGGGTTCTTAATGAAAAACTGTTTTTT. As protein: CASSPTPGTGVLNEKLFF.

The chain carries TRBV7-3 and TRBJ2-7; possibly TRBD2 for D (6 bases). The germline CDR1 and CDR2 sequences are SGHTA and FQGTGA. The CDR3 contains 15 residues. V was shortened by 4 bases and J by 0 bases, with 13 bases between the two germline ends. The CDR3 DNA reads as TGTGCCAGCAGCTCCCTAGCGAGAGGCTCCTACGAGCAGTACTTC. It translates to CASSSLARGSYEQYF. The entire variable domain, with the rest obtained from reference TRBV7-3 and TRBJ2-7, is as follows: GAGVSQTPSNKVTEKGKYVELRCDPISGHTALYWYRQSLGQGPEFLIYFQGTGAADDSGLPNDRFFAVRPEGSVSTLKIQRTERGDSAVYLCASSSLARGSYEQYFGPGTRLTVT.

The chain has TRBV5-1 and TRBJ1-1, with D possibly being TRBD1 (5 bases). V lost 5 bases and J 4 bases, leaving 15 bases between the germline ends. Per the germline V gene, CDR1 is SGHRS and CDR2 is YFSETQ. The CDR3 runs 14 residues. The CDR3 DNA sequence: TGCGCCAGCAGTGGGGCCAGGCGGAGCACTGAAGCTTTCTTT. Translating gives CASSGARRSTEAFF.